The 29 T cell receptor beta chains below all came from one sample that was sequenced in a study of shared clonotypes between healthy human individuals. TCRdb keeps only in-frame clones here, not all; method: immunoSEQ multiplex PCR. The profile shows under 1,900,000 clones, just under 99% of them singletons. Sample: naive CD4+ T cells sorted from blood. Subset defined: CD45RA+ positively selected. The receptors here all came from a man younger than 40 in good health.

The chain joins TRBV5-1 to TRBJ2-3; the D is unclear. CDR1 is SGHRS and CDR2 is YFSETQ in the germline V gene. The V gene lost 1 base and the J gene lost 3 bases, with 18 bases spanning the gap. There are 17 residues in the CDR3. CDR3 sequence: CASSLQASRFRTDTQYF. The CDR3 nucleotides read TGCGCCAGCAGCTTGCAGGCCTCTAGATTTAGGACAGATACGCAGTATTTT.

This sequence joins TRBV10-3 and TRBJ1-3, with D possibly TRBD1 on 5 matching bases. V lost 3 bases to trimming and J lost 4 bases, with 16 bases between them. Germline V CDR1 and CDR2: ENHRY, SYGVKD. The CDR3 is made up of 16 amino acids. This CDR3 reads CAISDAGKTGGNTIYF. CDR3 nucleotides: TGTGCCATCAGTGACGCAGGGAAGACGGGAGGAAACACCATATATTTT.

The gene calls are TRBV29-1 and TRBJ2-1; 7 nucleotides line up with TRBD2. The CDR3 extends over 14 amino acids. Germline-derived CDR1 and CDR2 are SQVTM and ANQGSEA. J was trimmed by 7 bases and V by 7 bases; bases with no gene match: 13. The CDR3 here is CSGVRTRGRNEQFF. The CDR3 DNA is TGCAGCGGAGTTAGGACTAGGGGAAGGAATGAGCAGTTCTTC.

CDR3 nucleotide sequence: TGTGCCAGCAGCTTGGGGAAGCGGAACACCTACAATGAGCAGTTCTTC. Protein product: CASSLGKRNTYNEQFF. This chain links TRBV5-6 with TRBJ2-1; maybe TRBD2 (5 bases). The CDR3 is 16 amino acids. The germline V and J ends were trimmed by 0 bases and 2 bases, with 12 bases remaining between them. Germline CDR1 SGHDT, CDR2 YYEEEE.

The chain employs TRBV7-9 and TRBJ2-2, with D hard to call. The CDR3 has 12 amino acids. V shed 3 bases and J shed 2 bases, with 1 base lying between them. Germline CDR1 and CDR2: SEHNR and FQNEAQ (reference sequence). This chain's CDR3 is CASSFNTGELFF. CDR3 DNA: TGTGCCAGCAGCTTTAACACCGGGGAGCTGTTTTTT.

The chain has TRBV7-6 and TRBJ2-4; D is undetermined. This CDR3 comprises 13 residues. V lost 2 bases to trimming and J lost 6 bases, with 8 bases between them. Germline loops: CDR1 SGHVS, CDR2 FNYEAQ. CDR3 sequence (DNA): TGTGCCAGCAGCTTAAGTCACGGAAACATTCAGTACTTC. Encoded protein: CASSLSHGNIQYF.

This clone was observed a single time. The rearrangement links TRBV7-6 to TRBJ2-1; D is unresolved. The V gene's germline CDR1 is SGHVS and CDR2 FNYEAQ. The CDR3 is 12 amino acids. Trimming stripped 3 bases from V and 8 bases from J, with 8 bases between. CDR3 sequence (DNA): TGTGCCAGCAGCTTCCGTGGGGATGAGCAGTTCTTC. Residues: CASSFRGDEQFF.

This chain joins TRBV9 and TRBJ2-6; D gene ambiguous. The CDR3 contains 13 residues. Trimming took 4 bases from V and 2 from J, leaving 4 bases between them. CDR1 is SGDLS, CDR2 YYNGEE, per germline. The CDR3 loop reads CASSRPGANVLTF. The CDR3 nucleotides are TGTGCCAGCAGCCGACCTGGGGCCAACGTCCTGACTTTC.

The V gene is TRBV25-1, the J gene TRBJ2-1; 8 positions match TRBD1. Germline V gene sequence: CDR1 MGHDK, CDR2 SYGVNS. V lost 7 bases and J lost 6; bases outside the gene matches: 5. This CDR3 is 13 amino acids long. The CDR3 DNA is TGTGCCAGCACCCCCACAGGGGGCAATGAGCAGTTCTTC. Protein product: CASTPTGGNEQFF.

This sequence joins TRBV19 and TRBJ1-3; D is perhaps TRBD1 (5 bases). This CDR3 spans 15 amino acids. CDR1 is LNHDA, CDR2 SQIVND, per germline (reference sequence). The ends were cut back, 5 bases at V and 2 bases at J, with 13 bases in the middle. The DNA for the CDR3 is TGTGCCAGTAGTCCCCGTGGGGGAACTGGAAACACCATATATTTT. As protein: CASSPRGGTGNTIYF.

The chain uses TRBV27 and TRBJ1-2; 9 bases line up with TRBD1. The ends lost 5 bases at V and 5 bases at J; junction bases unmatched: 30. This CDR3 is built from 22 residues. CDR1 MNHEY and CDR2 SMNVEV come from the germline V gene (reference sequence). The CDR3 DNA follows: TGTGCCAGCAGTCCAAGGGCTCTCACCGGGACAGGGCTTACTCAGGATAGATATGGCTACACCTTC. Translation gives CASSPRALTGTGLTQDRYGYTF.

In DNA, the CDR3 is TGCGCCAGCAGCAGGGCGGAGCCCTACGAGCAGTACTTC. Amino acid sequence: CASSRAEPYEQYF. The chain links TRBV5-1 to TRBJ2-7; no clear D. The CDR3 has 13 residues. The V gene's germline CDR1 is SGHRS and CDR2 YFSETQ. V dropped 4 bases and J dropped 2 bases, with 10 bases sitting between them.

V usage is TRBV19 and J usage is TRBJ2-4; 13 bases map to TRBD2. This CDR3 comprises 15 residues. V lost 4 bases to trimming and J lost 9 bases; unmatched junction nucleotides: 6. CDR1 is LNHDA, CDR2 SQIVND, per germline (reference sequence). The CDR3 spells CASSTTGTSGAIQYF. The CDR3 DNA follows: TGTGCCAGTAGTACTACTGGGACTAGCGGGGCCATTCAGTACTTC.

A note on this clone: The same CDR3 arises from other DNA sequences in this sample as well. V usage is TRBV5-1 and J usage is TRBJ2-3; TRBD2 agrees at 12 bases. The length of the CDR3 is 15 residues. Germline CDR1 is SGHRS and CDR2 is YFSETQ. The trim removed 4 bases at V and 3 bases at J, leaving 3 bases unmatched. The CDR3 nucleotides are TGCGCCAGCAGCCTCGGGACTAGCGGGACAGATACGCAGTATTTT. This translates into CASSLGTSGTDTQYF.

The rearrangement links TRBV5-1 to TRBJ2-3, with D unclear. Germline-derived CDR1 and CDR2 are SGHRS and YFSETQ. The CDR3 has 15 amino acids. Trimming shortened V by 2 bases and J by 5 bases, and 15 bases separated the two germline ends. The CDR3 is CASSLLAGPLDTQYF. The CDR3 nucleotides are TGCGCCAGCAGCTTACTGGCAGGACCCCTAGATACGCAGTATTTT. The whole variable domain, remainder taken from reference TRBV5-1 and TRBJ2-3, is KAGVTQTPRYLIKTRGQQVTLSCSPISGHRSVSWYQQTPGQGLQFLFEYFSETQRNKGNFPGRFSGRQFSNSRSEMNVSTLELGDSALYLCASSLLAGPLDTQYFGPGTRLTVL.

This chain joins TRBV7-8 and TRBJ2-7; 7 nucleotides match TRBD2. The junction had 12 bases not matched to a gene; V was cut back by 5 bases and J by 2 bases. Germline CDR1 reads SGHVS; CDR2 reads FQNEAQ. The CDR3 length is 16 residues. DNA for the CDR3: TGTGCCAGCAGCGCCGTCACTAGCGCGTTAACCTACGAGCAGTACTTC. Its translation: CASSAVTSALTYEQYF.

The chain is built from TRBV29-1 and TRBJ2-3; 12 bases are a match to TRBD2. Germline values: CDR1 SQVTM, CDR2 ANQGSEA. The CDR3 consists of 15 residues. J gave up 3 bases and V 1 base, and 2 bases lay outside the gene matches. The CDR3 sequence is CSVEGTSGKTDTQYF. The CDR3 DNA is TGCAGCGTTGAAGGGACTAGCGGGAAGACAGATACGCAGTATTTT.

The gene calls are TRBV18 and TRBJ2-2, with TRBD1 as a possible D gene (6 bases). Deletions cut 6 bases from V and 1 base from J, with 15 bases between. Germline V CDR1 and CDR2: KGHSH, LQKENI. The CDR3 spans 16 residues. The CDR3: CASSRDRSRNTGELFF. DNA of the CDR3: TGTGCCAGCTCCCGTGACAGGTCAAGGAACACCGGGGAGCTGTTTTTT.

The chain links TRBV5-4 to TRBJ1-1, with 8 bases that match TRBD1. J gave up 3 bases and V 2 bases, and 3 bases lay outside the gene matches. The CDR3 has 14 amino acids. Looked up from germline, CDR1 is SGHNT and CDR2 is YYREEE (reference sequence). In DNA form, the CDR3 reads TGTGCCAGCAGCTTACAGGGGGGGGACACTGAAGCTTTCTTT. Translating it yields CASSLQGGDTEAFF.

V is TRBV11-2 and J is TRBJ2-7; D remains unclear. Germline CDR1 reads SGHAT; CDR2 reads FQNNGV. This CDR3 is 13 amino acids long. V lost 1 base and J lost 4, with 8 bases in between. CDR3 nucleotide sequence: TGTGCCAGCAGCTTAGGCGTGCAGTACGAGCAGTACTTC. Translated, it gives CASSLGVQYEQYF.

The chain uses TRBV19 and TRBJ2-3; 8 positions agree with TRBD2. The CDR3 is made up of 14 amino acids. Trimming at V came to 4 bases and at J to 7 bases, leaving 7 bases not matched to a gene. From germline, CDR1 is LNHDA and CDR2 SQIVND (reference sequence). The CDR3 sequence is CASSSSGSYYTQYF. The CDR3 region has the DNA TGTGCCAGTAGTAGCAGCGGGAGTTACTATACGCAGTATTTT.

The chain recombines TRBV11-3 with TRBJ2-5; tentatively, D is TRBD1 (6 bases). Trimming left V 0 bases short and J 11 bases short, with 16 bases between. CDR1 is SGHNT, CDR2 YENEEA, per germline. The CDR3 totals 14 residues. The CDR3 DNA reads TGTGCCAGCAGCTTAGAAGGGGAAACAGGGCCGCAGTACTTC. Translated: CASSLEGETGPQYF. The full variable domain, with the rest looked up from reference TRBV11-3 and TRBJ2-5, is EAGVVQSPRYKIIEKKQPVAFWCNPISGHNTLYWYLQNLGQGPELLIRYENEEAVDDSQLPKDRFSAERLKGVDSTLKIQPAELGDSAVYLCASSLEGETGPQYFGPGTRLLVL.

The chain uses TRBV5-1 and TRBJ2-7; weak D call: TRBD2 (6 bases). Germline CDR1 is SGHRS and CDR2 is YFSETQ. Between the trimmed V and J ends, which lost 2 bases and 6 bases, there was a span of 18 bases. The length of the CDR3 is 15 residues. CDR3 region: CASSFGTSSVSEQYF. The CDR3 DNA reads TGCGCCAGCAGCTTCGGCACTTCTAGCGTGAGCGAGCAGTACTTC.

The chain couples TRBV18 to TRBJ2-1, with 8 bases matching TRBD1. The CDR3 length is 17 residues. V shed 2 bases, J shed 1 base, and the junction held 7 bases outside the gene matches. CDR1 KGHSH and CDR2 LQKENI come from the germline V gene. CDR3 DNA sequence: TGTGCCAGCTCACCATTTCCGACAGGGGCATCCTACAATGAGCAGTTCTTC. This translates into CASSPFPTGASYNEQFF.

The J gene is TRBJ2-7, the V gene TRBV7-2; perhaps TRBD2 as D (6 bases). V dropped 5 bases and J dropped 0 bases, with 17 bases sitting between them. The CDR3 extends over 16 amino acids. CDR1 and CDR2 (germline): SGHTA, FQGNSA. CDR3 in DNA: TGTGCCAGCAGCATAGTTAGCGGCCCAAGCTCCTACGAGCAGTACTTC. Translated, it gives CASSIVSGPSSYEQYF.

V and J are TRBV28 and TRBJ2-7; 9 nucleotides align to TRBD2. This CDR3 has 12 amino acids. V was clipped by 8 bases and J by 3 bases; unmatched bases: 2. CDR1 is MDHEN, CDR2 SYDVKM, per germline. CDR3 in DNA: TGTGCCAGCGTAGCGGGAGTCTACGAGCAGTACTTC. It encodes CASVAGVYEQYF.

V is TRBV5-1 and J is TRBJ2-1; 7 nucleotides agree with TRBD1. Germline V CDR1 and CDR2: SGHRS, YFSETQ. Trimming at V came to 4 bases and at J to 6 bases, leaving 10 bases not matched to a gene. This CDR3 is built from 15 residues. The CDR3 is CASSETPTGFNEQFF. The CDR3 bases are TGCGCCAGCAGCGAGACGCCGACAGGGTTCAATGAGCAGTTCTTC.

This clone was counted once. The rearrangement links TRBV12-5 to TRBJ2-1, with TRBD2 as a possible D gene (5 bases). Germline CDR1 reads LGHNT; CDR2 reads FRNRAP. V was cut by 0 bases and J by 9 bases, with 9 bases left in between. The CDR3 length is 13 residues. The CDR3 bases are TGTGCTAGTGGTTTGGTAGGCGGGCTTGAGCAGTTCTTC. This sequence encodes CASGLVGGLEQFF.

The CDR3 DNA is TGTGCCAGCAGCCACCCAGGGATGAACACTGAAGCTTTCTTT. This translates into CASSHPGMNTEAFF. This rearrangement joins TRBV7-2 to TRBJ1-1; TRBD1 might be the D (5 bases). Trimming took off 5 bases at V and 0 bases at J, with 10 bases between the two ends. CDR1 and CDR2 from the germline V gene are SGHTA and FQGNSA. CDR3 size: 14 residues.